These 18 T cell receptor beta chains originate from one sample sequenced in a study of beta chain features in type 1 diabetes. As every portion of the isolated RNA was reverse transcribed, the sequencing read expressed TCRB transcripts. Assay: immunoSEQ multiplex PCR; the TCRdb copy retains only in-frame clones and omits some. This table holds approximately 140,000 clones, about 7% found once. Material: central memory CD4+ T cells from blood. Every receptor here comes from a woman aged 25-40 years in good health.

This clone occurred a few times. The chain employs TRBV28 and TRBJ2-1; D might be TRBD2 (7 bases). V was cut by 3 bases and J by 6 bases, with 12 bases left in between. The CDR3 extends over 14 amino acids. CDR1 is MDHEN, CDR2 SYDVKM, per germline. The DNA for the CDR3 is TGTGCCAGCAGTTTCGGGGGGCGCAGCAATGAGCAGTTCTTC. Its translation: CASSFGGRSNEQFF.

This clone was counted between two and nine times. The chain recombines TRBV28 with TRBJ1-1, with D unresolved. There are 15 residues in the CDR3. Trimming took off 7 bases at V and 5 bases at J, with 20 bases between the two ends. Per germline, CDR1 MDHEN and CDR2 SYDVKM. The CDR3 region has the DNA TGTGCCAGCACCCCGGGAAGCACTGGTAAGACTGAAGCTTTCTTT. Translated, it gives CASTPGSTGKTEAFF. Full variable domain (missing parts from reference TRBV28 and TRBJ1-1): DVKVTQSSRYLVKRTGEKVFLECVQDMDHENMFWYRQDPGLGLRLIYFSYDVKMKEKGDIPEGYSVSREKKERFSLILESASTNQTSMYLCASTPGSTGKTEAFFGQGTRLTVV.

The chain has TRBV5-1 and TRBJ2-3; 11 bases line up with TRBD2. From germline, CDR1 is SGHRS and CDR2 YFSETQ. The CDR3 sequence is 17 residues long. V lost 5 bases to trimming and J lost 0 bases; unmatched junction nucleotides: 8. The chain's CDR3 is CASRGLAGIPSTDTQYF. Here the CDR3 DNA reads TGCGCCAGCAGAGGACTAGCGGGCATCCCTAGCACAGATACGCAGTATTTT.

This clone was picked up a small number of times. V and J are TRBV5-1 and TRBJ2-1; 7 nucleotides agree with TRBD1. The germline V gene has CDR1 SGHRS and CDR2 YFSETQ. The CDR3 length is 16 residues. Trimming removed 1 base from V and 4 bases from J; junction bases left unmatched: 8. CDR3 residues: CASSLRWDSAYNEQFF. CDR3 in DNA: TGCGCCAGCAGCTTGCGCTGGGACAGTGCGTACAATGAGCAGTTCTTC.

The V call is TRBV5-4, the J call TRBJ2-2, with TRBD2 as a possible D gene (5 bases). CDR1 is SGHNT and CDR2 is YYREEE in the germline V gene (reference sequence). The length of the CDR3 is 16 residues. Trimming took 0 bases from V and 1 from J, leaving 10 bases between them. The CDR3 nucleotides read TGTGCCAGCAGCTTGGAGTTAGCGCAGAACACCGGGGAGCTGTTTTTT. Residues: CASSLELAQNTGELFF.

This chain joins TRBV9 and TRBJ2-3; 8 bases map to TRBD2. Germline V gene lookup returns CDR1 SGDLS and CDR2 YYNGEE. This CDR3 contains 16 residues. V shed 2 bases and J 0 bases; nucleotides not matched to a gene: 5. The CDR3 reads CASSVSGDLSTDTQYF. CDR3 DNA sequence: TGTGCCAGCAGCGTTAGCGGGGACCTCAGCACAGATACGCAGTATTTT.

The CDR3 reads CAWCPGQGPTFGNTIYF. DNA of the CDR3: TGTGCCTGGTGTCCGGGACAGGGGCCCACCTTTGGAAACACCATATATTTT. This sequence joins TRBV30 and TRBJ1-3, with 10 nucleotides matching TRBD1. The CDR3 loop spans 17 amino acids. Looked up from germline, CDR1 is GTSNPN and CDR2 is SVGIG (reference sequence). The ends lost 5 bases at V and 3 bases at J; junction bases unmatched: 13. Full variable domain (outside the CDR3, taken from reference TRBV30 and TRBJ1-3): SQTIHQWPATLVQPVGSPLSLECTVEGTSNPNLYWYRQAAGRGLQLLFYSVGIGQISSEVPQNLSASRPQDRQFILSSKKLLLSDSGFYLCAWCPGQGPTFGNTIYFGEGSWLTVV.

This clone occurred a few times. The CDR3 loop is CASSLQAGGLGETQYF. The CDR3 nucleotides are TGCGCCAGCAGCTTACAAGCGGGAGGGCTGGGGGAGACCCAGTACTTC. The chain employs TRBV5-1 and TRBJ2-5; 10 nucleotides align to TRBD2. This CDR3 is 16 amino acids long. The trim removed 2 bases at V and 5 bases at J, leaving 9 bases unmatched. Germline V gene lookup returns CDR1 SGHRS and CDR2 YFSETQ.

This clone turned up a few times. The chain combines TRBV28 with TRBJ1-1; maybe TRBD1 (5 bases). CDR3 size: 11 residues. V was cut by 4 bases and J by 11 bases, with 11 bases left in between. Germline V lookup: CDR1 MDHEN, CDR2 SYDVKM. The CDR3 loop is CASSSGHTAFF. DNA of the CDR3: TGTGCCAGCAGTTCCGGACATACCGCTTTCTTT.

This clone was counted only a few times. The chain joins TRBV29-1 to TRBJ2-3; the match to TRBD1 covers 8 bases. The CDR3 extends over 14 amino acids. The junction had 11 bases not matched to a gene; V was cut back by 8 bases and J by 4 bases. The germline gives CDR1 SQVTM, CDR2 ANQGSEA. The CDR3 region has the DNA TGCAGCTTTGGGACAGGAGCTTCGGCAGATACGCAGTATTTT. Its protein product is CSFGTGASADTQYF.

CDR3 amino acids: CASSRTGENYGYTF. CDR3 sequence (DNA): TGTGCCAGCAGTCGGACAGGGGAGAATTATGGCTACACCTTC. This chain uses TRBV27 with TRBJ1-2, with TRBD1 matching over 9 bases. Per germline, CDR1 MNHEY and CDR2 SMNVEV (reference sequence). V lost 5 bases to trimming and J lost 5 bases; unmatched junction nucleotides: 6. The CDR3 is 14 residues long.

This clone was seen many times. CDR3: CASSQRRNTIYF. The CDR3 bases are TGTGCCAGCAGCCAGCGCAGAAACACCATATATTTT. This chain connects TRBV16 to TRBJ1-3; D unclear. V was trimmed by 3 bases and J by 5 bases, leaving 5 bases between them. Germline CDR1 reads KGHSY; CDR2 reads FQNENV. There are 12 residues in the CDR3.

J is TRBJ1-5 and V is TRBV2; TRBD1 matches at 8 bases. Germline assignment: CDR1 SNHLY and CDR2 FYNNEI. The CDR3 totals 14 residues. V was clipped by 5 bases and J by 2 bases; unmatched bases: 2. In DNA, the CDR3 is TGTGCCAGCAGTTTGACAGGGGGCAATCAGCCCCAGCATTTT. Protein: CASSLTGGNQPQHF.

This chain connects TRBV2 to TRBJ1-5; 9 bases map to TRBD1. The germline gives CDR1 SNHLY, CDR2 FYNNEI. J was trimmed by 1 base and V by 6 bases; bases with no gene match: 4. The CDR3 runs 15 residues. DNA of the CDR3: TGTGCCAGCAGATCACAGGGGGCAAGCAATCAGCCCCAGCATTTT. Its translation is CASRSQGASNQPQHF.

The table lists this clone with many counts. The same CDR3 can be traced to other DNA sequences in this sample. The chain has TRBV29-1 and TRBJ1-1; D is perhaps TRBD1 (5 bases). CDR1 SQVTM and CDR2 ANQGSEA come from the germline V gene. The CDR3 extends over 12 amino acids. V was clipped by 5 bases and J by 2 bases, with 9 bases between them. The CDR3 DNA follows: TGCAGCGTTCGGGGGGGAAACACTGAAGCTTTCTTT. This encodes CSVRGGNTEAFF.

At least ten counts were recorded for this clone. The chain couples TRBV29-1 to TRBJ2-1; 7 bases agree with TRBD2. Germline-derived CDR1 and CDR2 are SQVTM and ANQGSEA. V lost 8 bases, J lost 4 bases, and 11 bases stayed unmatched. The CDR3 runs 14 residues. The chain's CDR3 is CSSSLGGSYNEQFF. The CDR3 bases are TGCAGCTCCTCCTTGGGGGGGAGTTACAATGAGCAGTTCTTC.

The CDR3 DNA sequence: TGTGCCAGCTCACCAGGAGTTAATGAAAAACTGTTTTTT. This sequence encodes CASSPGVNEKLFF. The chain couples TRBV18 to TRBJ1-4; D gene uncertain. CDR3 length equals 13 residues. Looked up from germline, CDR1 is KGHSH and CDR2 is LQKENI. Trimming shortened V by 2 bases and J by 4 bases, and 5 bases separated the two germline ends.

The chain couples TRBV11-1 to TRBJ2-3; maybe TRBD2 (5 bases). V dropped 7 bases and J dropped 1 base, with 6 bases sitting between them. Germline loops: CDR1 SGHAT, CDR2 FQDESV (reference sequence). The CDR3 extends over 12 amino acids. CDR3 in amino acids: CASKRGTDTQYF. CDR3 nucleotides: TGTGCCAGCAAGAGGGGCACAGATACGCAGTATTTT.